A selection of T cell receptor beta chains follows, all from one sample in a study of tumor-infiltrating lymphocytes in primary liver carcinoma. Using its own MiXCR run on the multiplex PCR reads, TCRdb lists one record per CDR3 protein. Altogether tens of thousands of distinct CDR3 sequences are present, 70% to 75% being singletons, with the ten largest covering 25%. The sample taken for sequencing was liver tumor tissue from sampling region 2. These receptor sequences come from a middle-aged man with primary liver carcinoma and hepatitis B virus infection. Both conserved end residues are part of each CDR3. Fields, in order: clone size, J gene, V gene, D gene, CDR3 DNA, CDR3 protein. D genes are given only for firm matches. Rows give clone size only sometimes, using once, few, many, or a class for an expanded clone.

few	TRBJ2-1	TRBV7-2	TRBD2	TGTGCCAGCAGCCGAGTCAACCTAGCGGGAGAAGATGAGCAGTTCTTC	CASSRVNLAGEDEQFF
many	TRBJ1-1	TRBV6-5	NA	TGTGCCAGCAGTTACTCGACCGGGGCTGAAGCTTTCTTT	CASSYSTGAEAFF
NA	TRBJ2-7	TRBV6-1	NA	TGTGCCAGCAGCGAAGGCCAGGCAGGCCCCTCCTACGAGCAGCACTTT	CASSEGQAGPSYEQHF
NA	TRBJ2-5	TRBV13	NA	TGCGCCAGCAGCTCGGTGGTAGTAGAGAGCCAGTACTTC	CASSSVVVESQYF
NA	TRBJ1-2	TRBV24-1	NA	TGTGCTACCAGTGTCCCTGACCAGCGCTACACCTTC	CATSVPDQRYTF
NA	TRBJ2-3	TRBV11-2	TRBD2	TGTGCCTGCGGCCCCCCGACTAGCGGCAGAACAGATACGCAGTATTTT	CACGPPTSGRTDTQYF
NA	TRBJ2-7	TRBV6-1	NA	TGTGCCAGCGGTCGCGTAGAATTGGGGCCCTACGAGCCGTACTTC	CASGRVELGPYEPYF
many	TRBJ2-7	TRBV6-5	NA	TGTGCCAGCAGTTACCAGTCAACCCCTCTCGAGCAGTACTTC	CASSYQSTPLEQYF
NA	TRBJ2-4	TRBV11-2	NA	TGTGCCAGCAGGCCCCAATGGGGGTGGGATATTCAGTACTTC	CASRPQWGWDIQYF
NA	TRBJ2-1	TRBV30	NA	TGTGCCTGGGGGGGTATCGGGGAGCAGTTCTTC	CAWGGIGEQFF
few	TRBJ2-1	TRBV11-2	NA	TGTGCCAGCAGTCGTACAGAAGGGAGATTAGTGAGGCCCAATGAGCGGTTCTTC	CASSRTEGRLVRPNERFF